This T cell receptor (beta chain) was obtained from a study of blood T cell repertoires in COVID-19. The CDR3 totals 13 residues. CDR1 KGHDR and CDR2 SFDVKD come from the germline V gene. Trimming removed 5 bases at V and 8 bases at J, with 12 bases between. TCRdb's copy holds only in-frame clones and misses some; the assay was immunoSEQ multiplex PCR. Of around 250,000 clones listed, 70% to 90% are singletons. V is TRBV24-1 and J is TRBJ2-1; possibly TRBD1 for D (6 bases). This TCR was sampled from a woman in her forties or fifties who had recovered from COVID-19. Sequenced sample: PBMCs or T cells enriched from blood (not recorded which). CDR3 protein: CATSAPEGDEQFF. The CDR3 DNA reads as TGTGCCACCAGTGCACCCGAGGGGGATGAGCAGTTCTTC.